The present T cell receptor beta chain was sequenced within a study of T cells after posttransplantation cyclophosphamide. Study results and caveats: Recipient CMV seropositivity and CMV reactivation strongly tracked TRB clonality. TRB overlap between skin or GI tissue T cells and blood was limited.

To note about this clone: Its target is not known.

TCRdb's copy holds only in-frame clones and misses some; the assay was immunoSEQ multiplex PCR. Found here are over 20,000 clones, no singletons; the ten largest cover about 1.5%. Germline CDR1 MNHNS, CDR2 SASEGT. Trimming cost V 9 bases and J 1 base, with 12 bases left between them. The CDR3 has 13 residues. This sequence originates from a man aged 45-65 years in good health, CMV-negative, and a related stem cell transplant donor. The J gene is TRBJ2-5, the V gene TRBV6-1, with D perhaps matching TRBD1 (5 bases). The sample taken for sequencing was PBMCs. The CDR3 region has the DNA TGTGCCAGTCTAGGGGCAGTCCAAGAGACCCAGTACTTC. This codes for CASLGAVQETQYF.